The 3 T cell receptor beta chains below all came from one sample that was sequenced in a study of early T cells in non-severe SARS-CoV-2 infection. TCRdb ran MiXCR on the 5' RACE reads and lists one entry per CDR3 protein. The sample consists of approximately 69,000 distinct CDR3 sequences, roughly an eighth of them appearing once. The specimen comprised whole blood, sampled at baseline. All receptors derive from an adult who was a healthcare worker with PCR-confirmed SARS-CoV-2 infection or an uninfected control (not recorded which).

The CDR3 sequence is CASSPWGQGAYEQYF. The CDR3 nucleotides read TGTGCCAGCAGTCCCTGGGGACAGGGGGCCTACGAGCAGTACTTC. J is TRBJ2-7 and V is TRBV27; 11 bases match TRBD1. Germline V gives CDR1 MNHEY, CDR2 SMNVEV (reference sequence). The junction had 5 bases not matched to a gene; V was cut back by 5 bases and J by 2 bases. This CDR3 region has 15 residues.

Only a few counts were recorded for this clonotype. V usage is TRBV18 and J usage is TRBJ2-7, with 7 positions matching TRBD2. This CDR3 is built from 14 residues. The junction had 5 bases not matched to a gene; V was cut back by 3 bases and J by 3 bases. CDR1 and CDR2 (germline): KGHSH, LQKENI. In DNA form, the CDR3 reads TGTGCCAGCTCACCTAAGCGGGACCTCTACGAGCAGTACTTC. Its translation is CASSPKRDLYEQYF.

The chain employs TRBV18 and TRBJ2-1; TRBD2 might be the D (6 bases). The V end lost 3 bases, the J end lost 9 bases, and 9 bases lay between the germline ends. This CDR3 spans 12 amino acids. The germline V gene encodes CDR1 KGHSH and CDR2 LQKENI. The CDR3 DNA reads TGTGCCAGCTCACCTCAGGGAGGTGAGCAGTTCTTC. It encodes CASSPQGGEQFF.